This is a list of T cell receptor beta chains from one sample in a study of beta chain features in type 1 diabetes. TCRdb's table, derived via immunoSEQ multiplex PCR, lists solely in-frame clones and lacks some. The sample carries about 620,000 clones, about 14% recorded once. Sequencing used naive CD4+ T cells from blood. The origin of the receptors is a man aged 18-30 years in good health. The CDR3 runs from the conserved cysteine through the conserved F or W. The order of the fields is CDR3 protein, CDR3 DNA, V gene, J gene, D gene, clone size. A D gene is named only where the DNA matches it firmly. Not all rows give a size; the values are once, few, many and, for expanded clones, a class.

CDR3: CASSVQAGEPYEQYF; DNA: TGTGCCAGCAGTGTTCAAGCGGGAGAGCCCTACGAGCAGTACTTC; V: TRBV25-1; J: TRBJ2-7; D: TRBD2; size: few
CDR3: CAWSQDRDRGKETQYF; DNA: TGTGCCTGGAGTCAAGACCGGGACAGGGGGAAAGAGACCCAGTACTTC; V: TRBV30; J: TRBJ2-5; D: TRBD1; size: few
CDR3: CASSLAGHSNYGYTF; DNA: TGCGCCAGCAGCTTGGCCGGACACTCAAACTATGGCTACACCTTC; V: TRBV5-1; J: TRBJ1-2; D: NA; size: few
CDR3: CASSLDSTMAQHF; DNA: TGTGCCAGCAGCCTGGACAGCACAATGGCCCAGCATTTT; V: TRBV28; J: TRBJ1-5; D: NA; size: NA
CDR3: CASSSNNQPQHF; DNA: TGTGCCAGCAGCTCAAACAATCAGCCCCAGCATTTT; V: TRBV9; J: TRBJ1-5; D: NA; size: NA
CDR3: CASSLRVLPGGQNEQFF; DNA: TGTGCCAGCAGCTTAAGGGTATTGCCGGGAGGGCAAAATGAGCAGTTCTTC; V: TRBV11-3; J: TRBJ2-1; D: TRBD2; size: NA
CDR3: CASSSGALARGELFF; DNA: TGTGCCAGCAGCTCCGGGGCTCTTGCTCGCGGGGAGCTGTTTTTT; V: TRBV28; J: TRBJ2-2; D: NA; size: NA
CDR3: CAWNPGQRFYGYTF; DNA: TGTGCCTGGAACCCGGGACAAAGATTCTATGGCTACACCTTC; V: TRBV30; J: TRBJ1-2; D: NA; size: NA
CDR3: CASSEGGEQYF; DNA: TGTGCCAGCAGTGAGGGGGGCGAGCAGTACTTC; V: TRBV2; J: TRBJ2-7; D: NA; size: NA
CDR3: CASSLAGAKNIQYF; DNA: TGTGCCAGCAGCTTAGCAGGGGCCAAAAACATTCAGTACTTC; V: TRBV11-2; J: TRBJ2-4; D: NA; size: NA
CDR3: CASSSGPSYEQYF; DNA: TGTGCCAGCAGTTCCGGGCCCTCCTACGAGCAGTACTTC; V: TRBV28; J: TRBJ2-7; D: NA; size: NA
CDR3: CAITAGTSGARGSYEQYF; DNA: TGTGCCATCACTGCTGGGACTAGCGGAGCCAGGGGCTCCTACGAGCAGTACTTC; V: TRBV10-3; J: TRBJ2-7; D: TRBD2; size: few
CDR3: CAGSDRTYTGELFF; DNA: TGTGCCGGTTCCGACAGAACTTACACCGGGGAGCTGTTTTTT; V: TRBV7-2; J: TRBJ2-2; D: NA; size: NA
CDR3: CASSSIQGKNEQYF; DNA: TGTGCCAGCAGCTCGATACAGGGGAAAAACGAGCAGTACTTC; V: TRBV11-2; J: TRBJ2-7; D: TRBD1; size: few
CDR3: CASSVQGEETQYF; DNA: TGTGCCAGCAGCGTCCAGGGTGAGGAGACCCAGTACTTC; V: TRBV9; J: TRBJ2-5; D: NA; size: few
CDR3: CASSFRSGGADNEQFF; DNA: TGTGCCAGCAGCTTTAGAAGCGGGGGGGCCGACAATGAGCAGTTCTTC; V: TRBV5-4; J: TRBJ2-1; D: TRBD2; size: NA
CDR3: CASVGTAKGEPQHF; DNA: TGTGCCAGCGTCGGGACAGCAAAAGGGGAGCCCCAGCATTTT; V: TRBV2; J: TRBJ1-5; D: TRBD1; size: few
CDR3: CASSLEGAVAEKLFF; DNA: TGCGCCAGCAGCTTGGAGGGGGCCGTTGCTGAAAAACTGTTTTTT; V: TRBV5-1; J: TRBJ1-4; D: TRBD1; size: few
CDR3: CASSLGTVLGGYTF; DNA: TGTGCCAGCAGCCTAGGGACAGTGCTAGGTGGCTACACCTTC; V: TRBV9; J: TRBJ1-2; D: TRBD1; size: NA
CDR3: CASSELANYNQPQHF; DNA: TGTGCCAGCAGTGAATTGGCGAACTACAATCAGCCCCAGCATTTT; V: TRBV6-1; J: TRBJ1-5; D: NA; size: few
CDR3: CASTIDRWNTEAFF; DNA: TGTGCCAGCACCATAGACCGGTGGAACACTGAAGCTTTCTTT; V: TRBV7-8; J: TRBJ1-1; D: NA; size: NA
CDR3: CASSLLIGKDLNYGYTF; DNA: TGTGCCAGCAGTCTCCTTATTGGGAAGGATCTTAACTATGGCTACACCTTC; V: TRBV14; J: TRBJ1-2; D: NA; size: few
CDR3: CASSHGQEFETQYF; DNA: TGTGCCAGCAGCCACGGACAGGAGTTCGAGACCCAGTACTTC; V: TRBV7-2; J: TRBJ2-5; D: TRBD1; size: NA
CDR3: CASTPRGTSSYEQYF; DNA: TGTGCCAGTACCCCCCGGGGGACTAGCAGCTACGAGCAGTACTTC; V: TRBV19; J: TRBJ2-7; D: TRBD2; size: NA
CDR3: CASSLDREATEAFF; DNA: TGTGCCAGCAGTCTCGACAGGGAGGCCACTGAAGCTTTCTTT; V: TRBV7-3; J: TRBJ1-1; D: TRBD1; size: NA
CDR3: CASSVRRGSSYNEQFF; DNA: TGTGCCAGCAGCGTACGCAGGGGTAGCTCCTACAATGAGCAGTTCTTC; V: TRBV5-4; J: TRBJ2-1; D: NA; size: NA
CDR3: CASSFSGDTQYF; DNA: TGTGCCAGCAGCTTCTCGGGTGATACGCAGTATTTT; V: TRBV7-9; J: TRBJ2-3; D: NA; size: few
CDR3: CASSRSGLNTEAFF; DNA: TGTGCCAGTAGTAGGTCCGGACTTAACACTGAAGCTTTCTTT; V: TRBV19; J: TRBJ1-1; D: NA; size: few
CDR3: CASRRLAYYEQYF; DNA: TGCGCCAGCAGACGGCTAGCATACTACGAGCAGTACTTC; V: TRBV5-1; J: TRBJ2-7; D: NA; size: NA
CDR3: CASSVGGTGANVLTF; DNA: TGTGCCAGCAGCGTAGGAGGGACCGGGGCCAACGTCCTGACTTTC; V: TRBV9; J: TRBJ2-6; D: NA; size: NA
CDR3: CASSQDWGRGIYGYTF; DNA: TGCGCCAGCAGCCAAGATTGGGGCAGGGGAATATATGGCTACACCTTC; V: TRBV4-3; J: TRBJ1-2; D: NA; size: NA
CDR3: CASSVGGRAADTQYF; DNA: TGTGCCAGCAGTGTCGGCGGGAGGGCCGCAGATACGCAGTATTTT; V: TRBV2; J: TRBJ2-3; D: TRBD2; size: NA
CDR3: CASSFGLYEQYF; DNA: TGTGCCAGCAGTTTTGGACTCTACGAGCAGTACTTC; V: TRBV28; J: TRBJ2-7; D: NA; size: few
CDR3: CASSFTSGYGEQFF; DNA: TGTGCCAGCAGCTTTACTAGCGGGTACGGGGAGCAGTTCTTC; V: TRBV7-9; J: TRBJ2-1; D: TRBD2; size: many
CDR3: CASSPGVGLAGSYEQYF; DNA: TGTGCCAGCAGCCCGGGGGTCGGACTAGCGGGCTCCTACGAGCAGTACTTC; V: TRBV11-2; J: TRBJ2-7; D: TRBD2; size: NA
CDR3: CASRPGQPYEQYF; DNA: TGTGCCAGCAGGCCAGGTCAACCCTACGAGCAGTACTTC; V: TRBV6-1; J: TRBJ2-7; D: NA; size: NA
CDR3: CASSLPGYNEQFF; DNA: TGTGCCAGCAGCTTGCCCGGTTACAATGAGCAGTTCTTC; V: TRBV5-4; J: TRBJ2-1; D: NA; size: NA
CDR3: CATRWDRVGDEQFF; DNA: TGTGCCACTAGATGGGACAGGGTGGGCGATGAGCAGTTCTTC; V: TRBV19; J: TRBJ2-1; D: TRBD1; size: few
CDR3: CSATPRQGYYEQYF; DNA: TGCAGCGCCACGCCGAGACAGGGGTACTACGAGCAGTACTTC; V: TRBV29-1; J: TRBJ2-7; D: TRBD1; size: NA
CDR3: CASARGAGLHQPQHF; DNA: TGTGCCAGCGCACGGGGGGCAGGCCTTCATCAGCCCCAGCATTTT; V: TRBV28; J: TRBJ1-5; D: NA; size: NA
CDR3: CASSPRDRGLYEQYF; DNA: TGTGCCAGCAGCCCTCGGGACAGGGGGCTCTACGAGCAGTACTTC; V: TRBV5-4; J: TRBJ2-7; D: TRBD1; size: few
CDR3: CASSHGTGVIYEQYF; DNA: TGTGCCAGCAGCCATGGAACAGGGGTTATCTACGAGCAGTACTTC; V: TRBV7-2; J: TRBJ2-7; D: TRBD1; size: NA
CDR3: CASSPRQGPVEQFF; DNA: TGCGCCAGCAGCCCAAGACAGGGGCCTGTTGAGCAGTTCTTC; V: TRBV5-1; J: TRBJ2-1; D: TRBD1; size: NA
CDR3: CASSQRDTSFYNEQFF; DNA: TGCGCCAGCAGCCAACGGGACACGTCGTTCTACAATGAGCAGTTCTTC; V: TRBV4-1; J: TRBJ2-1; D: NA; size: few
CDR3: CASSVTSGGPETQYF; DNA: TGTGCCAGCAGCGTTACTAGCGGGGGCCCGGAGACCCAGTACTTC; V: TRBV9; J: TRBJ2-5; D: TRBD2; size: few
CDR3: CASSLTIYQETQYF; DNA: TGTGCCAGCAGCTTAACCATTTACCAAGAGACCCAGTACTTC; V: TRBV7-6; J: TRBJ2-5; D: NA; size: few
CDR3: CASVYKDGYTF; DNA: TGTGCCAGCGTCTACAAAGACGGCTACACCTTC; V: TRBV6-5; J: TRBJ1-2; D: NA; size: few
CDR3: CASSEVWGGRRPLHF; DNA: TGTGCCAGCAGTGAAGTGTGGGGGGGGAGGAGACCCCTCCACTTT; V: TRBV6-1; J: TRBJ1-6; D: NA; size: NA
CDR3: CASSKWGTEAFF; DNA: TGTGCCAGCAGCAAGTGGGGGACTGAAGCTTTCTTT; V: TRBV21-1; J: TRBJ1-1; D: NA; size: NA
CDR3: CASSLAVRGTRGSYGYTF; DNA: TGTGCCAGCAGCTTGGCGGTCCGGGGGACCCGGGGATCATATGGCTACACCTTC; V: TRBV5-6; J: TRBJ1-2; D: NA; size: NA
CDR3: CASSSRTGMNTEAFF; DNA: TGTGCCAGCAGCTCCCGGACAGGGATGAACACTGAAGCTTTCTTT; V: TRBV11-2; J: TRBJ1-1; D: TRBD1; size: NA
CDR3: CASSQDNNSPLHF; DNA: TGCGCCAGCAGCCAAGATAACAATTCACCCCTCCACTTT; V: TRBV4-3; J: TRBJ1-6; D: NA; size: NA
CDR3: CASSLPRSRGGQETQYF; DNA: TGTGCCAGCAGCCTTCCGCGTTCACGGGGGGGCCAAGAGACCCAGTACTTC; V: TRBV14; J: TRBJ2-5; D: TRBD2; size: NA
CDR3: CASVDTGGPYGYTF; DNA: TGTGCCAGCGTAGATACAGGGGGTCCCTATGGCTACACCTTC; V: TRBV28; J: TRBJ1-2; D: TRBD1; size: NA
CDR3: CASSHARNEQYF; DNA: TGTGCCAGCAGCCATGCTCGAAACGAGCAGTACTTC; V: TRBV4-2; J: TRBJ2-7; D: NA; size: NA
CDR3: CASSVGPLGALTTNEAFF; DNA: TGTGCCAGCAGCGTAGGGCCCCTCGGGGCTCTGACGACCAATGAAGCTTTCTTT; V: TRBV9; J: TRBJ1-1; D: NA; size: few
CDR3: CASSGGRGQGAYEQYF; DNA: TGTGCCAGCAGCGGGGGTAGAGGACAGGGGGCCTACGAGCAGTACTTC; V: TRBV27; J: TRBJ2-7; D: TRBD1; size: NA